Listed here are 23 T cell receptor beta chains from one sample, sequenced in a study of cytomegalovirus exposure and HLA in healthy donors. The study ran its PCR with 60 Vbeta and 13 Jbeta primers. Profiled with immunoSEQ multiplex PCR; TCRdb holds only in-frame clones, not every one. The data contain 180,000 or so clones, about 80% of them singletons. The sample was PBMCs. Receptors originate from a man between 35 and 55 years old in good health and CMV-seronegative.

V usage is TRBV30 and J usage is TRBJ2-1; weak D call: TRBD2 (5 bases). Trimming pared 2 bases from V and 10 bases from J, leaving 21 bases between. Germline assignment: CDR1 GTSNPN and CDR2 SVGIG (reference sequence). The CDR3 totals 15 residues. CDR3: CAWSKVLVGPSEQFF. The CDR3 coding sequence is TGTGCCTGGAGTAAGGTACTAGTCGGACCTTCCGAGCAGTTCTTC.

V gene TRBV30 combines with J gene TRBJ1-2, with 7 bases that match TRBD1. Per the germline V gene, CDR1 is GTSNPN and CDR2 is SVGIG (reference sequence). V shed 3 bases, J shed 7 bases, and the junction held 5 bases outside the gene matches. The CDR3 covers 12 residues. The CDR3 reads CAWSVYRGGYTF. Written as DNA, the CDR3 is TGTGCCTGGAGCGTCTACAGGGGTGGCTACACCTTC.

V and J are TRBV18 and TRBJ1-5; TRBD1 matches 10 bases. V was pared by 3 bases and J by 3 bases, with 2 bases of the junction left unmatched. The CDR3 consists of 15 residues. The germline gives CDR1 KGHSH, CDR2 LQKENI. The CDR3 nucleotides read TGTGCCAGCTCACCGGGACAGGGGAACAATCAGCCCCAGCATTTT. This codes for CASSPGQGNNQPQHF.

This chain uses TRBV5-1 with TRBJ2-1, with 9 bases lining up with TRBD2. Germline CDR1 is SGHRS and CDR2 is YFSETQ. Trimming at V came to 7 bases and at J to 6 bases, leaving 14 bases not matched to a gene. The CDR3 is 16 amino acids. CDR3 nucleotides: TGCGCCAGCTCTATCGCTGGCGGGGGGGCCGGCAATGAGCAGTTCTTC. This sequence encodes CASSIAGGGAGNEQFF.

This chain connects TRBV6-5 to TRBJ1-1; D is unclear. This CDR3 contains 13 residues. Germline V gene data show CDR1 as MNHEY and CDR2 as SVGAGI. V was shortened by 3 bases and J by 0 bases, with 5 bases between the two germline ends. The CDR3 sequence: CASSYRVNTEAFF. For the CDR3, the DNA is TGTGCCAGCAGTTATCGTGTGAACACTGAAGCTTTCTTT.

The V gene is TRBV29-1, the J gene TRBJ2-1; 11 bases match TRBD2. This CDR3 has 13 residues. Germline values: CDR1 SQVTM, CDR2 ANQGSEA. The V segment lost 6 bases and the J segment 9 bases; nucleotides outside the gene matches: 7. The CDR3 spells CSVPSGRRSEQFF. DNA for the CDR3: TGCAGCGTGCCTAGCGGGAGGCGCAGTGAGCAGTTCTTC.

Only a few counts were recorded for this clone. The V call is TRBV4-3, the J call TRBJ2-1, with TRBD2 identical over 8 bases. The CDR3 has 14 amino acids. Germline V gives CDR1 LGHNA, CDR2 YSLEER. J was trimmed by 6 bases and V by 0 bases; bases with no gene match: 1. The CDR3 protein is CASSQEGLVNEQFF. As DNA, the CDR3 is TGCGCCAGCAGCCAAGAGGGACTAGTCAATGAGCAGTTCTTC.

The chain links TRBV6-6 to TRBJ1-1; D not certain. This CDR3 comprises 13 residues. Germline V lookup: CDR1 MNHNY, CDR2 SVGAGI (reference sequence). Trimming took off 0 bases at V and 4 bases at J, with 6 bases between the two ends. CDR3: CASSYSEATEAFF. The CDR3 coding sequence is TGTGCCAGCAGTTACTCGGAGGCCACTGAAGCTTTCTTT.

This clone was counted between two and nine times. The V and J genes are TRBV6-5 and TRBJ2-7, with a possible D match to TRBD1 (6 bases). This CDR3 has 14 residues. CDR1 is MNHEY, CDR2 SVGAGI, per germline. V gave up 5 bases and J gave up 2 bases, with 13 bases separating them. The CDR3 protein is CASSVQGSAYEQYF. Here the CDR3 DNA reads TGTGCCAGCAGTGTACAGGGATCAGCCTACGAGCAGTACTTC.

The chain joins TRBV7-3 to TRBJ1-1, with D possibly matching TRBD1 (5 bases). The CDR3 has 13 residues. V dropped 1 base and J dropped 8 bases, with 11 bases sitting between them. Germline assignment: CDR1 SGHTA and CDR2 FQGTGA. The CDR3 region is CASSLRPEGEAFF. The CDR3 nucleotides read TGTGCCAGCAGCTTAAGACCGGAGGGGGAAGCTTTCTTT.

The chain recombines TRBV7-2 with TRBJ2-7, with TRBD2 identical over 9 bases. Germline V gene sequence: CDR1 SGHTA, CDR2 FQGNSA. The CDR3 spans 14 residues. Trimming removed 5 bases from V and 10 bases from J; junction bases left unmatched: 12. CDR3 bases: TGTGCCAGCAGCCTAAACCCCCAGCGGGGGGAACAGTACTTC. This codes for CASSLNPQRGEQYF. The variable domain in full, completed from reference TRBV7-2 and TRBJ2-7, reads GAGVSQSPSNKVTEKGKDVELRCDPISGHTALYWYRQSLGQGLEFLIYFQGNSAPDKSGLPSDRFSAERTGGSVSTLTIQRTQQEDSAVYLCASSLNPQRGEQYFGPGTRLTVT.

The J gene is TRBJ2-7, the V gene TRBV19, with TRBD1 identical over 8 bases. Germline V gene sequence: CDR1 LNHDA, CDR2 SQIVND (reference sequence). The CDR3 is 12 residues long. V was pared by 5 bases and J by 9 bases, with 6 bases of the junction left unmatched. The CDR3 sequence: CASSDRGVGQYF. For the CDR3, the DNA is TGTGCCAGTAGTGACAGGGGCGTAGGGCAGTACTTC.

V usage is TRBV6-6 and J usage is TRBJ1-5, with 10 positions matching TRBD1. Germline-derived CDR1 and CDR2 are MNHNY and SVGAGI (reference sequence). Trimming at V came to 4 bases and at J to 1 base, leaving 4 bases not matched to a gene. The CDR3 length is 16 residues. In nucleotides, the CDR3 is TGTGCCAGCAGTTGGGACAGGGGAGGGAGCAATCAGCCCCAGCATTTT. It specifies CASSWDRGGSNQPQHF.

V gene TRBV5-4 combines with J gene TRBJ2-5, with D perhaps TRBD2 (7 bases). The DNA end lines up better with TRBJ2-7; the J call may be wrong. CDR3 length equals 16 residues. Looked up from germline, CDR1 is SGHNT and CDR2 is YYREEE (reference sequence). DNA for the CDR3: TGTGCCAGCAGTTTAGGGAAGGGGGGGCGAGGCAACGAGCAGTACTTC. It specifies CASSLGKGGRGNEQYF.

The chain uses TRBV7-8 and TRBJ1-2; D unclear. V lost 5 bases and J 5 bases, leaving 9 bases between the germline ends. CDR3 length: 12 amino acids. The germline CDR1 and CDR2 sequences are SGHVS and FQNEAQ. The CDR3 DNA is TGTGCCAGCAGCCAGGACTTATATGGCTACACCTTC. This gives the protein CASSQDLYGYTF.

The gene calls are TRBV2 and TRBJ1-1; D is uncertain. The CDR3 has 12 amino acids. Trimming took off 2 bases at V and 11 bases at J, with 12 bases between the two ends. CDR1 and CDR2 (germline): SNHLY, FYNNEI. The CDR3 DNA sequence: TGTGCCAGCAGTGAAATTCCGCTCGGGGCTTTCTTT. This translates into CASSEIPLGAFF.

The chain joins TRBV7-8 to TRBJ2-5; D not resolved. The end of the DNA is better explained by TRBJ2-7, so the J call may be wrong. Looked up from germline, CDR1 is SGHVS and CDR2 is FQNEAQ. There are 12 residues in the CDR3. The CDR3 DNA sequence: TGTGCCAGCAGCATCCTGTCCTACGAGCAGTACTTC. Its translation is CASSILSYEQYF.

Points on this clone: In the same sample, other DNA sequences code for this CDR3. The J gene is TRBJ2-3, the V gene TRBV5-1, with 12 bases that match TRBD2. V trimming: 0 bases; J trimming: 1 base; junction bases outside the gene matches: 0. CDR1 and CDR2 from the germline V gene are SGHRS and YFSETQ. This CDR3 has 16 residues. CDR3 loop: CASSLASGGGTDTQYF. CDR3 DNA sequence: TGCGCCAGCAGCTTGGCTAGCGGGGGGGGCACAGATACGCAGTATTTT.

The CDR3 loop reads CASSTGQNSGANVLTF. The CDR3 bases are TGTGCCAGTAGTACGGGACAAAACTCTGGGGCCAACGTCCTGACTTTC. The chain has TRBV19 and TRBJ2-6, with D possibly TRBD1 on 6 matching bases. Trimming removed 4 bases at V and 0 bases at J, with 10 bases between. This CDR3 contains 16 residues. Germline values: CDR1 LNHDA, CDR2 SQIVND (reference sequence).

The chain links TRBV7-2 to TRBJ1-5; D is ambiguous. The CDR3 loop spans 14 amino acids. The germline V and J ends were trimmed by 5 bases and 2 bases, with 10 bases remaining between them. Germline assignment: CDR1 SGHTA and CDR2 FQGNSA. The CDR3 DNA is TGTGCCAGCAGCACCGACACTGGCAATCAGCCCCAGCATTTT. This encodes CASSTDTGNQPQHF.

Only one count was recorded for this clone. V usage is TRBV29-1 and J usage is TRBJ2-1; 8 bases fit TRBD2. Trimming removed 4 bases from V and 5 bases from J; junction bases left unmatched: 10. CDR1 and CDR2 from the germline V gene are SQVTM and ANQGSEA. The CDR3 is 15 residues long. CDR3 DNA: TGCAGCGTTGGGGTTCGGCTAGCGGGCGACAATGAGCAGTTCTTC. Its translation is CSVGVRLAGDNEQFF.

This clone was picked up one time. The chain couples TRBV4-3 to TRBJ2-7; 10 bases are shared with TRBD2. The germline V gene has CDR1 LGHNA and CDR2 YSLEER. Losses at the gene ends were 6 bases for V and 7 bases for J; bases not matched to a gene: 15. The CDR3 extends over 16 amino acids. This chain's CDR3 is CASSYAPASGSVEQYF. CDR3 DNA: TGCGCCAGCAGTTATGCCCCAGCTAGCGGGAGTGTGGAGCAGTACTTC.

This sequence joins TRBV19 and TRBJ2-1; D is unclear. The CDR3 contains 12 residues. V gave up 3 bases and J gave up 12 bases, with 12 bases separating them. CDR1 LNHDA and CDR2 SQIVND come from the germline V gene (reference sequence). CDR3 nucleotide sequence: TGTGCCAGTAGTATTGATCCGGGTATGCAGTTCTTC. Residues: CASSIDPGMQFF. Supplemented by reference TRBV19 and TRBJ2-1, the full variable domain reads DGGITQSPKYLFRKEGQNVTLSCEQNLNHDAMYWYRQDPGQGLRLIYYSQIVNDFQKGDIAEGYSVSREKKESFPLTVTSAQKNPTAFYLCASSIDPGMQFFGPGTRLTVL.